The present T cell receptor beta chain was sequenced within a study of T cell changes during pregnancy in multiple sclerosis. Sequencing used immunoSEQ multiplex PCR; TCRdb keeps in-frame clones, though not all of them. The sample shows approximately 88,000 clones, around 92% of them seen only once. Trimming took off 5 bases at V and 7 bases at J, with 18 bases between the two ends. The V gene's germline CDR1 is SGHDT and CDR2 YYEEEE. The CDR3 consists of 14 residues. This rearrangement joins TRBV5-6 to TRBJ1-2; a possible D gene is TRBD1 (5 bases). This specimen was peripheral blood, taken in the first trimester of pregnancy. The sequence was obtained from a female donor with multiple sclerosis, enrolled in a pregnancy study. CDR3 bases: TGTGCCAGCAGTTTAGGAGGGGCCCTCGGTGGCTACACCTTC. Its protein product is CASSLGGALGGYTF.